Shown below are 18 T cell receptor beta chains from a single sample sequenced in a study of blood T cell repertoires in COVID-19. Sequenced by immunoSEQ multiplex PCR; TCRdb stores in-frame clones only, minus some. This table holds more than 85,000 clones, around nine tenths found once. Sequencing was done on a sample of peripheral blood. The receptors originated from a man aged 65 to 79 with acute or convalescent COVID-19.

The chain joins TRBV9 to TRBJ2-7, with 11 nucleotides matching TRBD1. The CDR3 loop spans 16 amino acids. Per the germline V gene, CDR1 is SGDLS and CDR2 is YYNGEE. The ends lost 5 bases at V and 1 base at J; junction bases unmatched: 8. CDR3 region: CASSPGGTGGSYEQYF. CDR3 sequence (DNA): TGTGCCAGCAGTCCCGGCGGGACAGGGGGATCCTACGAGCAGTACTTC.

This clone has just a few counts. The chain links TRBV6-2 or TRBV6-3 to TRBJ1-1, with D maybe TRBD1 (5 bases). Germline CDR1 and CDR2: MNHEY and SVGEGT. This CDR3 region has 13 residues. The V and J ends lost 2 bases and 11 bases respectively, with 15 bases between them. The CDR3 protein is CASSYVFRAEAFF. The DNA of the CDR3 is TGTGCCAGCAGTTACGTATTCAGGGCGGAGGCTTTCTTT.

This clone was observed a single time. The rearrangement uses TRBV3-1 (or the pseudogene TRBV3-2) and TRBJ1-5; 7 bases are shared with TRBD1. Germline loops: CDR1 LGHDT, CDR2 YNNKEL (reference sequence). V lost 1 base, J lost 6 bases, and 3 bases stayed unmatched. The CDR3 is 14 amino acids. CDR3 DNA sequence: TGTGCCAGCAGCCAAGGACAGGGCCCTCAGCCCCAGCATTTT. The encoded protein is CASSQGQGPQPQHF.

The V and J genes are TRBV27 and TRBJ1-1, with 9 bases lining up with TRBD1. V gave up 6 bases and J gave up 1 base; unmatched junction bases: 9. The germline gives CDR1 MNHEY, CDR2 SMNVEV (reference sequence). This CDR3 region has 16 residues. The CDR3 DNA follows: TGTGCCAGCAGACGAACAGGGGGCCAGAGGAACACTGAAGCTTTCTTT. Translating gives CASRRTGGQRNTEAFF.

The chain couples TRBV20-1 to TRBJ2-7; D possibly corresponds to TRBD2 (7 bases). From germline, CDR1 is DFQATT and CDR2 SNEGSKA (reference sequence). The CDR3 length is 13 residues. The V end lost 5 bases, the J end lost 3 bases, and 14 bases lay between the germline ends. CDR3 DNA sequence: TGCAGTGCTCGTGGGGGGGGCGTCTACGAGCAGTACTTC. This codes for CSARGGGVYEQYF.

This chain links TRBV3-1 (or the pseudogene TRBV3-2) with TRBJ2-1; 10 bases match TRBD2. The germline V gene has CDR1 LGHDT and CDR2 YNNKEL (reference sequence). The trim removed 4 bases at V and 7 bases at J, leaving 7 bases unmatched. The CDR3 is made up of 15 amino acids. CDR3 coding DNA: TGTGCCAGCAGCCTCTCCGGGACTAGCGATAATGAGCAGTTCTTC. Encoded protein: CASSLSGTSDNEQFF.

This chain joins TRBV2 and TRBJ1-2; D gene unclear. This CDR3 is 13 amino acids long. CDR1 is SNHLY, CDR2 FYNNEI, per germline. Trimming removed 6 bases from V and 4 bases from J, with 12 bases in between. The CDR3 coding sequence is TGTGCCAGCAGAGTATCCGCAGGCTATGGCTACACCTTC. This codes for CASRVSAGYGYTF.

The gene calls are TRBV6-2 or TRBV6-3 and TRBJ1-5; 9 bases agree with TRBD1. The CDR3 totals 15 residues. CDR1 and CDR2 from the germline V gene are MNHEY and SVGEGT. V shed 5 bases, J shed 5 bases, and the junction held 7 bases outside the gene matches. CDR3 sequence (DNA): TGTGCCAGCAGTCCCGGGACAGGGTCGTATCAGCCCCAGCATTTT. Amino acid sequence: CASSPGTGSYQPQHF.

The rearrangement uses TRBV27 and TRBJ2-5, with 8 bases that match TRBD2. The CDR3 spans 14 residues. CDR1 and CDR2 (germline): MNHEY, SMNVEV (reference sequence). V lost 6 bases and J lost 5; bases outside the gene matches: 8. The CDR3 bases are TGTGCCAGCAGCCTCGGACTAGCAGGGGAGACCCAGTACTTC. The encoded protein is CASSLGLAGETQYF.

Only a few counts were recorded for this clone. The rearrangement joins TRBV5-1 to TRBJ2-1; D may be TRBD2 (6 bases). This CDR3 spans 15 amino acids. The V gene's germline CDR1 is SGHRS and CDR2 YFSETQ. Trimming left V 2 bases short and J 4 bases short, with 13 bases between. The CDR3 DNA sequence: TGCGCCAGCAGCTTTACGAGCGGACTATACAATGAGCAGTTCTTC. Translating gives CASSFTSGLYNEQFF.

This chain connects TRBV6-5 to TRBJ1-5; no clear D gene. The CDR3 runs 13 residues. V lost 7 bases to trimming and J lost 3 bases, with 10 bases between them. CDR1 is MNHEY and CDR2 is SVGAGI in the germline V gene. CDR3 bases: TGTGCCAGCAATCACAGTCCCAATCAGCCCCAGCATTTT. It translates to CASNHSPNQPQHF.

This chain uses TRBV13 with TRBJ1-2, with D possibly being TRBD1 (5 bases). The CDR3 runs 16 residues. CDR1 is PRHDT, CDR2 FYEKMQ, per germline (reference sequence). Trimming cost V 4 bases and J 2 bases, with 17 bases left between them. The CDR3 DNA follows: TGTGCCAGCAGCTCCCCGGGGGGGGAGGTGAACTATGGCTACACCTTC. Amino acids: CASSSPGGEVNYGYTF. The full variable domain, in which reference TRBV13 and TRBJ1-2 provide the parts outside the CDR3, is AAGVIQSPRHLIKEKRETATLKCYPIPRHDTVYWYQQGPGQDPQFLISFYEKMQSDKGSIPDRFSAQQFSDYHSELNMSSLELGDSALYFCASSSPGGEVNYGYTFGSGTRLTVV.

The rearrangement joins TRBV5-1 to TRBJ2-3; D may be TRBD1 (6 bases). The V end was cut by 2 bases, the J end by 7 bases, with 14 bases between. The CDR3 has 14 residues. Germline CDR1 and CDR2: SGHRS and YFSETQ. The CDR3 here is CASSFGAGANTQYF. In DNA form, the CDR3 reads TGCGCCAGCAGCTTTGGCGCAGGGGCAAATACGCAGTATTTT.

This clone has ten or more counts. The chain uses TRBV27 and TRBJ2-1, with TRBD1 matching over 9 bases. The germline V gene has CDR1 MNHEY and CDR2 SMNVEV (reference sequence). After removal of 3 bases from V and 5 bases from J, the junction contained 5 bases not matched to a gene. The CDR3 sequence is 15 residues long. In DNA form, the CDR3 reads TGTGCCAGCAGTTTGACAGGGGGTACCGACAATGAGCAGTTCTTC. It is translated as CASSLTGGTDNEQFF.

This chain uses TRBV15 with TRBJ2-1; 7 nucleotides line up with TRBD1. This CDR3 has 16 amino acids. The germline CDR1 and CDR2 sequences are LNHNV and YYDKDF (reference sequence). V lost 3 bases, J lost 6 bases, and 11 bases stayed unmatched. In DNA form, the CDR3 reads TGTGCCACCAGCAGGAGAACAGGGGCTTGGGTCAATGAGCAGTTCTTC. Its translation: CATSRRTGAWVNEQFF.

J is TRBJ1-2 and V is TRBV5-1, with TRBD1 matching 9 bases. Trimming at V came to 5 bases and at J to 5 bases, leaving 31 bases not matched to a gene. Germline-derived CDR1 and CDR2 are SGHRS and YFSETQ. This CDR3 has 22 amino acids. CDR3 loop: CASRSGTTGGAYGKKTPYGYTF. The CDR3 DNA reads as TGCGCCAGCAGGAGTGGGACCACAGGGGGCGCGTATGGCAAAAAAACGCCGTATGGCTACACCTTC.

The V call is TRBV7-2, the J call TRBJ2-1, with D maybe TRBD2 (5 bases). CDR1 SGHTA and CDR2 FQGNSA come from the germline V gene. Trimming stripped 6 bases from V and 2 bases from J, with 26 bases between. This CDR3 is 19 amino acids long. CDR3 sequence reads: CASRTPARAGEGPYNEQFF. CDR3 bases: TGTGCCAGCAGGACACCAGCACGTGCGGGCGAGGGCCCCTACAATGAGCAGTTCTTC.

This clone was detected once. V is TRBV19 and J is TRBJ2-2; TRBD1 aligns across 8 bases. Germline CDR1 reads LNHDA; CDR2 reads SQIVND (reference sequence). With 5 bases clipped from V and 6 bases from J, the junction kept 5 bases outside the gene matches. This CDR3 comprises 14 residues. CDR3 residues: CASSGRTGSGELFF. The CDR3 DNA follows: TGTGCCAGTAGTGGGCGGACAGGGTCCGGGGAGCTGTTTTTT.